These T cell receptor beta chains were read from a single sample in a study of T cell responses to AZD1222 COVID-19 vaccine. TCRdb keeps only in-frame clones here, not all; method: immunoSEQ multiplex PCR. The table includes approximately 100,000 clones, about nine tenths detected once. Sequencing was performed on peripheral blood, taken 28 days after the second AZD1222 dose. These receptors originate from an adult who received the AZD1222 COVID-19 vaccine. CDR3s include the opening cysteine and the closing phenylalanine or tryptophan. D genes are given only for firm matches. Size tells how often a clone was seen (once, few, many) or the class of an expanded clone, and some rows leave it out.

v_gene	d_gene	abundance	j_gene	CDR3aa	CDR3nt
TRBV30	-	once	TRBJ1-2	CAWKRDPGSYGYTF	TGTGCCTGGAAGAGGGACCCAGGATCCTATGGCTACACCTTC
TRBV5-6	-	-	TRBJ1-4	CASSLYPTTNEKLFF	TGTGCCAGCAGCTTGTACCCCACCACTAATGAAAAACTGTTTTTT
TRBV28	-	once	TRBJ2-3	CASSSPPRGPDTQYF	TGTGCCAGCAGTTCCCCCCCCAGGGGTCCAGATACGCAGTATTTT
TRBV5-1	TRBD1	-	TRBJ2-3	CASSPGQAQYF	TGCGCCAGCAGCCCAGGACAGGCGCAGTATTTT
TRBV19	-	-	TRBJ1-2	CASSIDDRSYGYTF	TGTGCCAGTAGTATAGACGACAGGAGCTATGGCTACACCTTC
TRBV7-8	TRBD1	-	TRBJ1-6	CASRPTGDHNSPLHF	TGTGCCAGCAGGCCGACAGGGGACCATAATTCACCCCTCCACTTT
TRBV5-5	TRBD1	-	TRBJ2-7	CASSLDLSPPGQGFYEQYF	TGTGCCAGCAGCTTGGACTTGAGCCCGCCGGGACAGGGATTCTACGAGCAGTACTTC
TRBV4-2	-	-	TRBJ2-7	CASSQEPPRDTYEQYF	TGTGCCAGCAGCCAAGAGCCACCCCGGGACACATACGAGCAGTACTTC
TRBV21-1	-	-	TRBJ1-5	CASSKFAQGCQPQHF	TGTGCCAGCAGCAAATTTGCACAGGGGTGCCAGCCCCAGCATTTT
TRBV11-2	-	once	TRBJ2-5	CASSLGPGTLQETQYF	TGTGCCAGCAGCTTAGGCCCCGGGACACTTCAAGAGACCCAGTACTTC
TRBV2	-	-	TRBJ1-5	CASSVERWNNQPQHF	TGTGCCAGCAGCGTGGAGCGATGGAACAATCAGCCCCAGCATTTT
TRBV7-2	-	-	TRBJ2-2	CASSLVEAFNTGELFF	TGTGCCAGCAGCTTAGTGGAGGCATTCAACACCGGGGAGCTGTTTTTT
TRBV29-1	TRBD2	-	TRBJ2-1	CSVEGRGVYNEQFF	TGCAGCGTTGAAGGGCGGGGGGTCTACAATGAGCAGTTCTTC
TRBV5-1	-	once	TRBJ1-2	CASSAKGDTLNYGYTF	TGCGCCAGCAGCGCGAAAGGGGACACCCTTAACTATGGCTACACCTTC
TRBV5-1	TRBD1	-	TRBJ1-1	CASSLVGGTGGAFF	TGCGCCAGCAGCTTGGTCGGAGGGACAGGGGGAGCTTTCTTT
TRBV30	-	once	TRBJ1-2	CAWSVRRDVSGYTF	TGTGCCTGGAGTGTAAGGCGGGACGTATCTGGCTACACCTTC
TRBV9	-	-	TRBJ2-1	CASSVGQDWFNEQFF	TGTGCCAGCAGCGTAGGTCAGGACTGGTTCAATGAGCAGTTCTTC
TRBV19	-	-	TRBJ1-1	CASSIARVFVQNTEAFF	TGTGCCAGTAGTATAGCCCGGGTATTTGTGCAGAACACTGAAGCTTTCTTT
TRBV2	-	-	TRBJ1-3	CASRDSGVTGNTIYF	TGTGCCAGCAGAGACTCAGGGGTCACTGGAAACACCATATATTTT
TRBV30	-	-	TRBJ2-2	CAWSYRTRYTGELFF	TGTGCCTGGAGCTACAGGACAAGATACACCGGGGAGCTGTTTTTT
TRBV19	-	once	TRBJ2-3	CASSILEGWSTDTQYF	TGTGCCAGTAGTATATTGGAGGGGTGGAGCACAGATACGCAGTATTTT
TRBV3-1/TRBV3-2	-	-	TRBJ2-1	CASSFLGAHEQFF	TGTGCCAGCAGCTTTCTGGGGGCTCATGAGCAGTTCTTC
TRBV20-1	TRBD1	-	TRBJ1-1	CSAIDRDTEAFF	TGCAGTGCTATTGACAGGGACACTGAAGCTTTCTTT
TRBV11-2	TRBD1	-	TRBJ2-2	CASSLVTGGTGELFF	TGTGCCAGCAGCTTAGTCACAGGGGGCACCGGGGAGCTGTTTTTT
TRBV7-2	-	-	TRBJ1-5	CATRTSSGNNQPQHF	TGTGCCACCCGCACCTCGAGTGGGAACAATCAGCCCCAGCATTTT
TRBV5-1	TRBD1	-	TRBJ2-7	CASSLSGQGDLEQYF	TGCGCCAGCAGCTTGTCCGGACAGGGCGACCTGGAGCAGTACTTC
TRBV15	-	-	TRBJ1-2	CATSRAGSNGYTF	TGTGCCACCAGCAGAGCAGGGTCGAATGGCTACACCTTC
TRBV18	-	-	TRBJ1-5	CASSPGPGGPQHF	TGTGCCAGCTCTCCCGGGCCCGGTGGGCCCCAGCATTTT
TRBV9	-	-	TRBJ1-1	CASSVMEDTEAFF	TGTGCCAGCAGCGTTATGGAGGACACTGAAGCTTTCTTT
TRBV7-8	-	-	TRBJ2-7	CASSLAHGSSYEQYF	TGTGCCAGCAGCTTAGCGCACGGGAGCTCCTACGAGCAGTACTTC
TRBV5-6	TRBD1	-	TRBJ1-1	CASSSRDRGRTTEAFF	TGTGCCAGCAGCTCCCGGGACAGGGGTAGGACCACTGAAGCTTTCTTT
TRBV7-9	-	-	TRBJ1-1	CASSQRTGNTEAFF	TGTGCCAGCAGCCAAAGGACCGGGAACACTGAAGCTTTCTTT
TRBV30	-	-	TRBJ2-2	CAWTPQGRVEGTGELFF	TGTGCCTGGACCCCCCAGGGGAGAGTAGAAGGGACCGGGGAGCTGTTTTTT
TRBV13	-	-	TRBJ2-7	CASSFQAGSEQYF	TGTGCCAGCAGCTTCCAGGCGGGGAGCGAGCAGTACTTC
TRBV7-2	-	-	TRBJ2-7	CASSLASDSAIHDF	TGTGCCAGCAGCTTAGCGTCGGACAGCGCCATTCACGACTTC
TRBV5-4	-	-	TRBJ2-3	CASSPDSLTDTQYF	TGTGCCAGCAGCCCCGACAGTTTGACAGATACGCAGTATTTT
TRBV7-9	TRBD1	-	TRBJ1-4	CASSTHSQGPNEKLFF	TGTGCCAGCAGCACCCATTCACAGGGGCCTAATGAAAAACTGTTTTTT
TRBV7-2	-	-	TRBJ2-1	CASRSRTGTGNEQFF	TGTGCCAGCAGGAGCCGGACGGGAACAGGCAATGAGCAGTTCTTC
TRBV5-4	-	-	TRBJ1-6	CASSLQGPNSPLHF	TGTGCCAGCAGCTTGCAGGGCCCGAATTCACCCCTCCACTTT
TRBV6-1	TRBD1	-	TRBJ2-7	CASSEETGGAYEQYF	TGTGCCAGCAGTGAAGAGACAGGGGGAGCCTACGAGCAGTACTTC